The TCR beta chain described here comes from a study of CD8 T cells in Susac syndrome. Study details: When blood was drawn, patients with Susac syndrome were on intravenous immunoglobulin alone, on corticosteroids, or therapy-naive.

General observations from the study: The number of individuals included in the study's TCR sequencing and HLA analysis was acknowledged as relatively small.

V shed 3 bases and J 8 bases; nucleotides not matched to a gene: 3. The CDR3 loop spans 14 amino acids. TCR beta from blood CD8+ and CD4+ T cells was sequenced. The RNA, about 0.5 to 1 ug, was put through reverse transcription using random hexamers. TCR beta CDR3 was amplified by immunoSEQ multiplex PCR. This amplification extended across 54 Vbeta and 13 Jbeta segments. Each CDR3 protein is one row after TCRdb ran MiXCR on the immunoSEQ multiplex PCR reads. The sample yields approximately 190,000 distinct CDR3 sequences, approximately 95% seen once. Comment on this clonotype: What it recognizes is unknown.

The source of this sequence is a human donor with Susac syndrome. The V gene is TRBV12-3 or TRBV12-4, the J gene TRBJ1-4; 10 nucleotides line up with TRBD1. Sequenced sample: CD8+ T cells from PBMCs. CDR3 DNA sequence: TGTGCCAGCAGTTTTGGGACAGGGGCCGAAAAACTGTTTTTT. Translating it yields CASSFGTGAEKLFF.